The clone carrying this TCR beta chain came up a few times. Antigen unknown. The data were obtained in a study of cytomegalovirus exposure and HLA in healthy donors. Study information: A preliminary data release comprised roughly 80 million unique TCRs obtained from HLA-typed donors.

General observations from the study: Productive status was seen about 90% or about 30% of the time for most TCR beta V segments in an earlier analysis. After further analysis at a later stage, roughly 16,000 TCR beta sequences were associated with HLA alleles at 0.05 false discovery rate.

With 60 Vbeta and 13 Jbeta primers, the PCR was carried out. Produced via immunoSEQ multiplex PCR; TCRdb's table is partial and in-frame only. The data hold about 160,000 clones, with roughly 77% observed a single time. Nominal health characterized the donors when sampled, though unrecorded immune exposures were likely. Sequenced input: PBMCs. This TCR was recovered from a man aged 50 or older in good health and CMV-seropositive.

CDR3 nucleotides: TGCAGCGTTGAAGTCCGGGTTACTGAAGCTTTCTTT. This encodes CSVEVRVTEAFF. V and J are TRBV29-1 and TRBJ1-1; D remains unclear. V lost 1 base, J lost 5 bases, and 8 bases lay in between. CDR3 length: 12 amino acids. Per germline, CDR1 SQVTM and CDR2 ANQGSEA.